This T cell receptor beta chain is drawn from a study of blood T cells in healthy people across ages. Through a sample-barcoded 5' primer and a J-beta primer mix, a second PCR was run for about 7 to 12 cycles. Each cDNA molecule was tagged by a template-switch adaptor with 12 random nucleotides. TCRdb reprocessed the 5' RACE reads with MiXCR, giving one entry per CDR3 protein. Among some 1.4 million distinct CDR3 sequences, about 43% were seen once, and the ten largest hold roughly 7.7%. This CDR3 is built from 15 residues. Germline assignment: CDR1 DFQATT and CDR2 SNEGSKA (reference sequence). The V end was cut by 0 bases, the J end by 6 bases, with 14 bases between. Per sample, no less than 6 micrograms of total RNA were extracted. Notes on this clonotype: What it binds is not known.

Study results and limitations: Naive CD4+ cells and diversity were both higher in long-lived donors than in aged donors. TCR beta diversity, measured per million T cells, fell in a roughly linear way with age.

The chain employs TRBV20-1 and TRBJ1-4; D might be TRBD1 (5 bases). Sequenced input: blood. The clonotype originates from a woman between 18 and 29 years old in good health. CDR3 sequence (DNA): TGCAGTGCTAGAGATCTGGGGCGGATGGATGAAAAACTGTTTTTT. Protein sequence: CSARDLGRMDEKLFF.